One sample yielded the 2 T cell receptor beta chains listed below, sequenced in a study of blood T cell repertoires in COVID-19. Sequenced by immunoSEQ multiplex PCR; TCRdb stores in-frame clones only, minus some. The table includes approximately 200,000 clones, more than 75% detected once. Sequencing was done on a sample of PBMCs or T cells enriched from blood (not recorded which). These receptors all stem from a middle-aged woman with acute COVID-19.

V and J are TRBV5-1 and TRBJ1-5; D perhaps matches TRBD1 (5 bases). The V end lost 0 bases, the J end lost 2 bases, and 9 bases lay between the germline ends. There are 15 residues in the CDR3. CDR1 is SGHRS, CDR2 YFSETQ, per germline. The CDR3 region is CASSLEGLRNQPQHF. The CDR3 region has the DNA TGCGCCAGCAGCTTGGAGGGACTGCGCAATCAGCCCCAGCATTTT. Filled out from reference TRBV5-1 and TRBJ1-5, the complete variable domain reads KAGVTQTPRYLIKTRGQQVTLSCSPISGHRSVSWYQQTPGQGLQFLFEYFSETQRNKGNFPGRFSGRQFSNSRSEMNVSTLELGDSALYLCASSLEGLRNQPQHFGDGTRLSIL.

This clone has more than one count but fewer than ten. The chain combines TRBV15 with TRBJ1-1, with TRBD1 matching 8 bases. After removal of 1 base from V and 1 base from J, the junction contained 5 bases not matched to a gene. The germline V gene has CDR1 LNHNV and CDR2 YYDKDF (reference sequence). This CDR3 is built from 16 residues. The CDR3 coding sequence is TGTGCCACCAGCAGAGGCAGGGGGCATGGGAACACTGAAGCTTTCTTT. Its translation: CATSRGRGHGNTEAFF.